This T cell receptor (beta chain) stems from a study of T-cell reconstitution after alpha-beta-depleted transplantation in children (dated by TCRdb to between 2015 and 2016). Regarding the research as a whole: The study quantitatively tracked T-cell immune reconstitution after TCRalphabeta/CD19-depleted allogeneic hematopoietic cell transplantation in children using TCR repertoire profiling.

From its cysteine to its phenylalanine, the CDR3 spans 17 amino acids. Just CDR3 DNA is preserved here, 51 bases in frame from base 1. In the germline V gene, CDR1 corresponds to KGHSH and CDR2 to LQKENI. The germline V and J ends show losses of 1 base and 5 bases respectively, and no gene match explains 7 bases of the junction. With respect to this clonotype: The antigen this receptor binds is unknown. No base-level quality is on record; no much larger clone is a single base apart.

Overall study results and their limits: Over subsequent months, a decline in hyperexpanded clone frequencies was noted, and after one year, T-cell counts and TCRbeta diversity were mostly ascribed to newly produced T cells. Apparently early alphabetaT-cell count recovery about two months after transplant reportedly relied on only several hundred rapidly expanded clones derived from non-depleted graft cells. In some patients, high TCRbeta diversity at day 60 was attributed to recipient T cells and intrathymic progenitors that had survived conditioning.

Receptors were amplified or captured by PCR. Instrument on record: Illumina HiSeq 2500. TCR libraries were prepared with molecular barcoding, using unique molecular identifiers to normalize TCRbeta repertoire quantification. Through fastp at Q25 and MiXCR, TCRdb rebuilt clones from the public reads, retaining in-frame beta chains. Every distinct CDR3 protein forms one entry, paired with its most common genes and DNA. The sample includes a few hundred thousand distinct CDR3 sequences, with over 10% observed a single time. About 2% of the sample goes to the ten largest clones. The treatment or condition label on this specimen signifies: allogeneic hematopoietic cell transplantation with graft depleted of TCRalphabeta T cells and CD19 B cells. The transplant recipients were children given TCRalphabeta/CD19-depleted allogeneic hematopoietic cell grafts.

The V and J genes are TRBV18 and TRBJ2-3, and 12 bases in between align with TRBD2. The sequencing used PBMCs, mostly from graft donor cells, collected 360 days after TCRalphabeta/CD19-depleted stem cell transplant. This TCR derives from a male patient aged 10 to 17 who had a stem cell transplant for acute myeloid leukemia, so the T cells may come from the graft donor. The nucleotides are TGTGCCAGCTCACCACTGTTACCGGGACTAGCGGGAGATACGCAGTATTTT. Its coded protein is CASSPLLPGLAGDTQYF.